The clone carrying this T cell receptor (beta chain) has a single count. The source of the sample is a study of blood T cell repertoires in COVID-19. Study details: Both acute and convalescent COVID-19 samples were obtained from the United States, Italy and Spain.

Original methodology: Reference gene primer amplification gave estimated nucleated cell counts. Libraries were prepared by immunoSEQ multiplex PCR; TCRdb keeps only in-frame clonotypes and omits some of them. V and J calls and clone size are as listed in that table; D and trimming were resolved from the DNA. The sample includes 200,000 or so clones, 80% to 90% seen only once; the top ten take approximately 5.1%. With V trimmed by 5 bases and J by 6 bases, 8 bases remained unmatched. The CDR3 loop spans 14 amino acids. The germline V gene encodes CDR1 SGHAT and CDR2 FQDESV (reference sequence). This sequence was found in a woman aged 55-70 years who had recovered from COVID-19. The specimen sequenced was peripheral blood. The V and J genes are TRBV11-1 and TRBJ2-7; 9 bases line up with TRBD1. CDR3 protein: CASSKDRGRGEQYF. The CDR3 DNA follows: TGTGCCAGCAGCAAGGACAGGGGAAGAGGCGAGCAGTACTTC.